A selection of T cell receptor beta chains follows, all from one sample in a study of shared clonotypes between healthy human individuals. Assay used: immunoSEQ multiplex PCR; TCRdb lists only in-frame clones, some missing. The sample shows more than 450,000 clones, 79% of them seen only once. Sequencing used PBMCs. These receptors all come from a woman in her thirties or forties in good health. Some clones in this sample may be carry-over from other donors' samples. Each CDR3 is given with its conserved first and last residue.

CDR3aa	v_gene	j_gene
CASSGAGFGELFF	TRBV5-5	TRBJ2-2
CASSPSGLEETQYF	TRBV7-7	TRBJ2-5
CASSDRGMNTEAFF	TRBV6-1	TRBJ1-1
CASSNRDMSYTF	TRBV7-8	TRBJ1-2
CASSEGGSYGNTIYF	TRBV2	TRBJ1-3
CASSYSGSSSYNEQFF	TRBV6-5	TRBJ2-1
CASKRRWAQETQYF	TRBV5-1	TRBJ2-5
CASSQYVSASYNEQFF	TRBV4-3	TRBJ2-1
CASSSLYFVGELFF	TRBV7-9	TRBJ2-2
CASSPWAAGFETQYF	TRBV11-2	TRBJ2-5
CASSIWGSEKLFF	TRBV19	TRBJ1-4
CASSFPIGAGANVLTF	TRBV7-3	TRBJ2-6
CASSVATGKVLRTEAFF	TRBV9	TRBJ1-1
CASSLGDSLYDHTQYF	TRBV5-1	TRBJ2-3
CASMGAGTSGPRRNNEQFF	TRBV7-2	TRBJ2-1
CASSPKYTGELFF	TRBV19	TRBJ2-2
CASSLAAGVNEQFF	TRBV7-2	TRBJ2-1
CASSIPGLAEQQFF	TRBV19	TRBJ2-1
CASRDRGLNRDEQYF	TRBV11-2	TRBJ2-7
CASSVGTSAGQETQYF	TRBV19	TRBJ2-5
CASTGGNTYEQYF	TRBV18	TRBJ2-7
CASNGTLNEKLFF	TRBV9	TRBJ1-4
CASSVPRPSSGANVLTF	TRBV10-2	TRBJ2-6
CASSEQGSAYEQYF	TRBV19	TRBJ2-7
CASSNMTPDTQYF	TRBV28	TRBJ2-3
CASSMDTTASQPQHF	TRBV21-1	TRBJ1-5
CASSFSRIRANTGELFF	TRBV7-2	TRBJ2-2
CASSPTRGSTEAFF	TRBV5-1	TRBJ1-1